A selection of T cell receptor beta chains follows, all from one sample in a study of cytomegalovirus exposure and HLA in healthy donors. Measured with immunoSEQ multiplex PCR; TCRdb has only the in-frame clones, and not every one. The table includes about 130,000 clones, more than 70% detected once. Sequenced sample: PBMCs. These receptors came from a man aged 35 to 55 in good health and CMV-seronegative. Each CDR3 is given with its conserved first and last residue. D genes are given only for firm matches. Expanded clones get a size class; other rows say once, few or many, or leave the size out.

abundance,d_gene,j_gene,v_gene,CDR3nt,CDR3aa
.,TRBD2,TRBJ2-2,TRBV29-1,TGCAGCGTACGAGGGACTAGCGGGAGCAACACCGGGGAGCTGTTTTTT,CSVRGTSGSNTGELFF
.,.,TRBJ2-3,TRBV30,TGTGCCTGGTTCGGGGTCGACACAGATACGCAGTATTTT,CAWFGVDTDTQYF
.,.,TRBJ2-7,TRBV4-3,TGCGCCAGCAGCCAGCAGGGGTTTGCCTACGAGCAGTACTTC,CASSQQGFAYEQYF
.,.,TRBJ2-1,TRBV7-2,TGTGCCAGCAGCTTAGCGCGCAGGGAAGGCTACAATGAGCAGTTCTTC,CASSLARREGYNEQFF
.,.,TRBJ2-5,TRBV9,TGTGCCAGCAGCCAAAGGGGAAGCCAAGAGACCCAGTACTTC,CASSQRGSQETQYF
.,.,TRBJ1-2,TRBV30,TGTGCCTGGAGTGTACTTCCTAACTATGGCTACACCTTC,CAWSVLPNYGYTF
.,.,TRBJ2-7,TRBV13,TGTGCCAGCAGCCCAACAACCAGGGGCTACGAGCAGTACTTC,CASSPTTRGYEQYF
.,.,TRBJ1-1,TRBV30,TGTGCCTGGAGCAGGGTCACTGAAGCTTTCTTT,CAWSRVTEAFF
few,.,TRBJ2-5,TRBV4-2,TGTGCCAGCAGCCAGACTCCGGGATCCCAAGAGACCCAGTACTTC,CASSQTPGSQETQYF
.,TRBD2,TRBJ2-3,TRBV7-2,TGTGCCAGCAGCTTAGTCGGGCGGGGGACAGATACGCAGTATTTT,CASSLVGRGTDTQYF
.,.,TRBJ1-2,TRBV2,TGTGCCAGCAGCGTCAGTCCTGATTCTAACTATGGCTACACCTTC,CASSVSPDSNYGYTF
.,.,TRBJ2-7,TRBV18,TGTGCCAGCTCACCTGGAGGGGGCGACGAGCAGTACTTC,CASSPGGGDEQYF
.,TRBD2,TRBJ2-2,TRBV19,TGTGCCAGTAGTATAGGAGCGGGGGCCACGGTGAACACCGGGGAGCTGTTTTTT,CASSIGAGATVNTGELFF
.,TRBD1,TRBJ1-5,TRBV19,TGTGCCAGTAGTATAGATCGCGCAGGGGGTACTCAGCCCCAGCATTTT,CASSIDRAGGTQPQHF
.,.,TRBJ1-4,TRBV7-2,TGTGCCAGCAGCTTACGGAGGGTGGGTGAAAAACTGTTTTTT,CASSLRRVGEKLFF
.,TRBD2,TRBJ2-2,TRBV6-1,TGTGCCAGCAAATTTGGACTAGCGGATTACGGGGAGCTGTTTTTT,CASKFGLADYGELFF
.,.,TRBJ2-7,TRBV19,TGTGCCACACGACAGACTTCGTACGAGCAGTACTTC,CATRQTSYEQYF
.,TRBD2,TRBJ2-2,TRBV4-2,TGTGCCAGCAGCCAAGGGACTAGCGGTCACACCGGGGAGCTGTTTTTT,CASSQGTSGHTGELFF
.,TRBD1,TRBJ2-7,TRBV18,TGTGCCAGCTCGCCTTTTCGGACAGGGGCCTACGAGCAGTACTTC,CASSPFRTGAYEQYF
.,.,TRBJ2-5,TRBV30,TGTGCCTGGAGTATCGGGGGAGGCCAAGAGACCCAGTACTTC,CAWSIGGGQETQYF
.,TRBD1,TRBJ2-1,TRBV7-9,TGTGCCAGCAGCTTAAGCGTCATTGTCAGGGGGTCAAGGGGTGAGCAGTTCTTC,CASSLSVIVRGSRGEQFF
.,TRBD2,TRBJ2-7,TRBV7-6,TGTGCCAGCAGCTCCGAGCAGGGTGGGGGACTACAGGAGCAGTACTTC,CASSSEQGGGLQEQYF
.,TRBD1,TRBJ1-2,TRBV6-5,TGTGCCAGCAGTGGCGAGGGACAGGGAGAAAATGGCTACACCTTC,CASSGEGQGENGYTF
.,.,TRBJ2-1,TRBV5-1,TGCGCCAGCAGCTTGGTTCCTAGCTACAATGAGCAGTTCTTC,CASSLVPSYNEQFF
.,TRBD1,TRBJ2-7,TRBV5-1,TGCGCCAGCAGCCCCTGGCGGGGGACAGGGTCCCACGAGCAGTACTTC,CASSPWRGTGSHEQYF
few,.,TRBJ2-1,TRBV29-1,TGCAGCGCAAAGGAAGGGGCGCTTGGATACAATGAGCAGTTCTTC,CSAKEGALGYNEQFF
.,.,TRBJ2-5,TRBV5-6,TGTGCCAGCAGCTGGGGGAGGCTGACCCAGTACTTC,CASSWGRLTQYF
.,.,TRBJ2-7,TRBV6-5,TGTGCCAGCCGACACGCTCTCGAGCAGTACTTC,CASRHALEQYF
.,TRBD1,TRBJ1-2,TRBV9,TGTGCCAGCAGCGTAGCAGGACAGGGCCTTTTAGGCTACACCTTC,CASSVAGQGLLGYTF
.,.,TRBJ2-1,TRBV27,TGTGCCAGCAGTTTGGGGCAGGATCAGTTCTTC,CASSLGQDQFF